The rows below give T cell receptor beta chains drawn from one sample of a study of CD8+CD57+ T cells in acquired aplastic anemia. MiXCR, applied by TCRdb to the reads, yields one record per CDR3 protein. This sample has about half a million distinct CDR3 sequences, with around 30% found just once. The sample comprised sorted CD4+, CD8+, or CD8+CD57+ T cells (not recorded which) from PBMCs. Receptor source: a human donor with aplastic anemia. The CDR3 runs from the conserved cysteine through the conserved F or W. The D gene is left open where the match is weak. Clone size is not always given. Where it is, it says once, few, many or a class for expanded clones.

TRBV7-8	17	NA	NA	TRBJ2-6	CASSLGTYYPGANVLTF	TGTGCCAGCAGCTTAGGAACATATTACCCTGGGGCCAACGTCCTGACTTTC
TRBV5-1	15	NA	NA	TRBJ2-6	CASSLVTSGANVPTF	TGCGCCAGCAGCTTGGTAACCTCTGGGGCCAACGTCCCGACTTTC
TRBV19	14	NA	many	TRBJ1-6	CASIGTGSYSPLHF	TGTGCCAGTATCGGGACCGGCTCTTATTCACCCCTCCACTTT
TRBV7-3	13	NA	many	TRBJ2-3	CASSSEVTDTQYF	TGTGCCAGCAGTAGCGAGGTAACAGATACGCAGTATTTT
TRBV19	15	NA	many	TRBJ2-3	CASSIGTGHTDTQYF	TGTGCCAGTAGTATAGGTACAGGCCACACAGATACGCAGTATTTT
TRBV20-1	16	NA	few	TRBJ1-6	CSARGSTGSYNPPLHF	TGCAGTGCTAGAGGTTCCACGGGGTCCTATAATCCACCCCTCCACTTT
TRBV12-3/TRBV12-4	12	NA	NA	TRBJ2-1	CASSSRNNEQFF	TGTGCCAGCAGTTCAAGAAACAATGAGCAGTTCTTC
TRBV24-1	13	TRBD1	NA	TRBJ1-1	CATSDGQGSEAFF	TGTGCCACCAGTGATGGACAGGGTTCTGAAGCTTTCTTT
TRBV7-3	13	NA	NA	TRBJ2-5	CASSLGFGETQYF	TGTGCCAGCAGCTTGGGTTTCGGGGAGACCCAGTACTTC
TRBV7-9	15	TRBD1	medium-sized	TRBJ1-6	CASSLTGGYNSPLHF	TGTGCCAGCAGCTTAACAGGGGGCTATAATTCACCCCTCCACTTT
TRBV15	13	TRBD1	few	TRBJ1-2	CATNRDRVVGCTF	TGTGCCACCAACAGGGACAGGGTGGTGGGCTGCACCTTC
TRBV10-3	13	NA	many	TRBJ1-6	CAISDTGNSPLHF	TGTGCCATCAGTGATACTGGTAATTCACCCCTCCACTTT
TRBV19	14	NA	many	TRBJ1-2	CASSIGTGLYGYTF	TGTGCCAGTAGTATCGGTACAGGGTTATATGGCTACACCTTC
TRBV6-1	14	NA	NA	TRBJ1-3	CASRSGTSGNTIYF	TGTGCCAGCAGATCGGGGACCTCTGGAAACACCATATATTTT
TRBV5-1	15	TRBD1	NA	TRBJ2-3	CASSLEQGATDTQYF	TGCGCCAGCAGCTTGGAACAGGGGGCTACAGATACGCAGTATTTT
TRBV9	17	TRBD1	NA	TRBJ1-4	CASSVDPLQGAGEKLFF	TGTGCCAGCAGCGTAGACCCATTACAGGGGGCTGGAGAAAAACTGTTTTTT
TRBV10-2	17	NA	once	TRBJ1-1	CASGTSGIYEQYTEAFF	TGCGCCAGCGGGACTAGCGGGATTTACGAGCAGTACACTGAAGCTTTCTTT
TRBV10-2	20	NA	NA	TRBJ2-5	CASTQTSSVRRAQGQETQYF	TGCGCCAGCACCCAAACATCTAGCGTGAGGAGGGCACAGGGACAAGAGACCCAGTACTTC
TRBV5-1	13	NA	NA	TRBJ1-2	CASSRFQDYGYTF	TGCGCCAGCAGCCGATTTCAGGACTATGGCTACACCTTC
TRBV25-1	16	NA	NA	TRBJ1-2	CASSQRSGGKLNGYTF	TGTGCCAGCAGCCAAAGAAGTGGGGGGAAGCTTAATGGCTACACCTTC
TRBV2	14	NA	many	TRBJ2-7	CASTLDISSYEQYF	TGTGCCAGCACTCTCGACATATCCTCCTACGAGCAGTACTTC
TRBV20-1	15	TRBD2	NA	TRBJ2-7	CSASLAGDIVREQYF	TGCAGTGCTAGCCTAGCGGGGGATATTGTTCGGGAGCAGTACTTC
TRBV15	15	TRBD1	once	TRBJ2-7	CATSSSPTGAYEQYF	TGTGCCACCAGCAGCTCCCCAACAGGGGCTTACGAGCAGTACTTC
TRBV20-1	19	TRBD2	NA	TRBJ2-1	CSARVASGSPGVGYNEQFF	TGCAGTGCTAGAGTTGCTAGCGGGAGTCCCGGGGTAGGTTACAATGAGCAGTTCTTC
TRBV6-2/TRBV6-3	12	TRBD1	NA	TRBJ2-7	CASRYDRAEQYF	TGTGCCAGCAGATATGACAGGGCCGAGCAGTACTTC
TRBV7-9	13	NA	many	TRBJ1-1	CASSLVVHTEAFF	TGTGCCAGCAGCTTAGTGGTCCACACTGAAGCTTTCTTT
TRBV24-1	16	NA	many	TRBJ2-3	CATSDPGQPSTDTQYF	TGTGCCACCAGTGATCCAGGACAGCCAAGCACAGATACGCAGTATTTT
TRBV20-1	14	NA	many	TRBJ1-2	CSAAYYGTNYGYTF	TGCAGTGCTGCATACTACGGGACGAACTATGGCTACACCTTC
TRBV6-1	12	NA	many	TRBJ1-5	CASSSGVQPQHF	TGTGCCAGCAGCAGTGGGGTTCAGCCCCAGCATTTT
TRBV10-2	12	NA	NA	TRBJ1-3	CASGTGGNTIYF	TGCGCCAGCGGGACGGGGGGAAACACCATATATTTT
TRBV6-2/TRBV6-3	16	NA	NA	TRBJ2-5	CATVRGFVGGEETQYF	TGTGCCACAGTCCGAGGGTTCGTTGGCGGAGAAGAGACCCAGTACTTC
TRBV15	14	TRBD1	many	TRBJ1-2	CATSGDRTYYGYTF	TGTGCCACCAGCGGGGACAGAACTTACTATGGCTACACCTTC
TRBV5-5	14	NA	few	TRBJ2-2	CASSSAGLAGELFF	TGTGCCAGCAGCTCAGCAGGGTTGGCCGGGGAGCTGTTTTTT
TRBV7-9	12	NA	NA	TRBJ2-1	CATTGEYNEQFF	TGTGCCACCACCGGGGAGTACAATGAGCAGTTCTTC
TRBV2	14	TRBD1	once	TRBJ2-7	CASSGQGRGDEQYF	TGTGCCAGCAGTGGACAGGGCCGAGGCGACGAGCAGTACTTC
TRBV19	16	TRBD1	NA	TRBJ2-6	CASSNYRGTGANVLTF	TGTGCCAGCAGCAACTACAGGGGAACAGGGGCCAACGTCCTGACTTTC
TRBV7-6	13	NA	many	TRBJ2-7	CASSPGSTFEQYF	TGTGCCAGCAGCCCTGGGAGTACCTTCGAGCAGTACTTC
TRBV12-3/TRBV12-4	14	TRBD1	few	TRBJ1-3	CASRTGFSGNTIYF	TGTGCCAGCAGGACAGGGTTTTCGGGAAACACCATATATTTT
TRBV6-1	13	NA	many	TRBJ1-2	CASSKDSHYGYTF	TGTGCCAGCAGTAAAGACAGCCACTATGGCTACACCTTC
TRBV14	14	NA	NA	TRBJ2-7	CASSGFSPPYEQYF	TGTGCCAGCAGCGGTTTCTCACCCCCTTACGAGCAGTACTTC
TRBV19	17	TRBD1	many	TRBJ1-2	CATSGEDRGRGDYGYTF	TGTGCCACCTCCGGTGAGGACAGGGGGCGTGGGGACTATGGCTACACCTTC
TRBV19	14	NA	many	TRBJ1-2	CASSMRGSYYGYTF	TGTGCCAGTAGTATGCGCGGATCATACTATGGCTACACCTTC
TRBV25-1	14	TRBD2	NA	TRBJ2-1	CASSDGTSGFEQFF	TGTGCCAGCAGTGATGGGACTAGCGGGTTTGAGCAGTTCTTC